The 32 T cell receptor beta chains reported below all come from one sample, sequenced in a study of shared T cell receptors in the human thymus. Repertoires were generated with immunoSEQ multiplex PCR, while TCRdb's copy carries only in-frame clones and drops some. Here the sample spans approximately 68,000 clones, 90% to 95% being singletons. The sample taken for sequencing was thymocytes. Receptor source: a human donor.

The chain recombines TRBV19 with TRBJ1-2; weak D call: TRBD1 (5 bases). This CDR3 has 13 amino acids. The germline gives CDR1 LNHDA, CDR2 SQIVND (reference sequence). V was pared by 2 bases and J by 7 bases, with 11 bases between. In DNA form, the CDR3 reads TGTGCCAGTAGTATAAACCGGGGCAGTGGCTACACCTTC. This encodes CASSINRGSGYTF.

CDR3 sequence (DNA): TGCGCCAGCAGCCGCGGAGACCTACGAACAGGGATCGAGCAGTACTTC. The encoded protein is CASSRGDLRTGIEQYF. The V call is TRBV4-3, the J call TRBJ2-7; TRBD1 is a possible D gene (6 bases). The CDR3 is 16 residues long. CDR1 is LGHNA and CDR2 is YSLEER in the germline V gene. The V and J ends lost 4 bases and 6 bases respectively, with 22 bases between them.

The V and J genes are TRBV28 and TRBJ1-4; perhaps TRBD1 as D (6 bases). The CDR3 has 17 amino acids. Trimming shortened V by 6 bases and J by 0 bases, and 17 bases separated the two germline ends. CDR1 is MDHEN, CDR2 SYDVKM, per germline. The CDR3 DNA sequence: TGTGCCAGCAGCCTAACAGGGAAGGATGCAACTAATGAAAAACTGTTTTTT. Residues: CASSLTGKDATNEKLFF.

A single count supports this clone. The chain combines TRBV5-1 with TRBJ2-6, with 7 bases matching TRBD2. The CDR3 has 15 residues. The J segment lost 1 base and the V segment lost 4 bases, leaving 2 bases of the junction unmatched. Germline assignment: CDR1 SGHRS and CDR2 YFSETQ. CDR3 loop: CASSPGGSGANVLTF. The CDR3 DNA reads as TGCGCCAGCAGCCCCGGGGGGTCTGGGGCCAACGTCCTGACTTTC.

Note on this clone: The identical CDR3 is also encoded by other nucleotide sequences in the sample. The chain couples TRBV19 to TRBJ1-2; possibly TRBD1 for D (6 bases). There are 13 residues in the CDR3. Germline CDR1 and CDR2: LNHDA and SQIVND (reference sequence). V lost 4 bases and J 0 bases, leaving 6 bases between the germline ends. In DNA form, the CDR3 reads TGTGCCAGTAGTAGGACAGCTAACTATGGCTACACCTTC. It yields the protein CASSRTANYGYTF.

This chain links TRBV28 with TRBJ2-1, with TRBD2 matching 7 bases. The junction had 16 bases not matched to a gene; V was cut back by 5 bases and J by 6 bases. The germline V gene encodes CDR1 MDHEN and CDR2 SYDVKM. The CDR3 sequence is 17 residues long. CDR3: CASSQTGLSGGSNEQFF. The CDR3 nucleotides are TGTGCCAGCAGTCAGACGGGATTGTCGGGGGGAAGCAATGAGCAGTTCTTC.

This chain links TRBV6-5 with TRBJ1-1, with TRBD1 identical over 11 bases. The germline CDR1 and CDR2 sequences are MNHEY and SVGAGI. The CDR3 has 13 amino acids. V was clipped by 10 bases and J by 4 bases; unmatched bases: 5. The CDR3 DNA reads TGTGCCACCGGGGGACAGGGGGGCACTGAAGCTTTCTTT. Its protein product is CATGGQGGTEAFF.

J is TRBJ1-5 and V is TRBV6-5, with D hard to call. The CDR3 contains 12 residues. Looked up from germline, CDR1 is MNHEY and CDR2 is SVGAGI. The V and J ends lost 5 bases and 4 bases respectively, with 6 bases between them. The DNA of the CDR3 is TGTGCCAGCAGTCACCGAAATCAGCCCCAGCATTTT. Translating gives CASSHRNQPQHF.

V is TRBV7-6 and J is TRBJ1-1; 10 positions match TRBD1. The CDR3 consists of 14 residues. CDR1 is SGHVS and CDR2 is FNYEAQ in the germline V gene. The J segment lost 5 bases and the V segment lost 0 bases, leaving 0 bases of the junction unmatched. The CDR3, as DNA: TGTGCCAGCAGCTTAGCGGGACAGGGGACTGAAGCTTTCTTT. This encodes CASSLAGQGTEAFF.

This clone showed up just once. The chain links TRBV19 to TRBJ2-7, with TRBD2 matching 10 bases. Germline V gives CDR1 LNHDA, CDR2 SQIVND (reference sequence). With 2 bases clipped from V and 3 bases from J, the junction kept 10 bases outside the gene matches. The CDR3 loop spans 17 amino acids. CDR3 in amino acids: CASSISGLAGGDYEQYF. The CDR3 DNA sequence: TGTGCCAGTAGTATATCCGGTTTAGCGGGGGGCGACTACGAGCAGTACTTC.

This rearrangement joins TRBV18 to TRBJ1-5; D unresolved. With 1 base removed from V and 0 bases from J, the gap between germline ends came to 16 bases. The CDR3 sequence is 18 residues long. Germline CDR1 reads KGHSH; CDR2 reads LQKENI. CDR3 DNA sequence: TGTGCCAGCTCACCACGAGACCGCGAACCTTATAGCAATCAGCCCCAGCATTTT. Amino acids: CASSPRDREPYSNQPQHF.

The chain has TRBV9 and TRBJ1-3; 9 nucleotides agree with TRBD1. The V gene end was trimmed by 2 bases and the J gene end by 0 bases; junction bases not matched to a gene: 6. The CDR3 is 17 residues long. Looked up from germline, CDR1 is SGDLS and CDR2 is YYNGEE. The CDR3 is CASSVYDRGVSGNTIYF. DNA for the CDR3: TGTGCCAGCAGCGTGTACGACAGGGGGGTCTCTGGAAACACCATATATTTT.

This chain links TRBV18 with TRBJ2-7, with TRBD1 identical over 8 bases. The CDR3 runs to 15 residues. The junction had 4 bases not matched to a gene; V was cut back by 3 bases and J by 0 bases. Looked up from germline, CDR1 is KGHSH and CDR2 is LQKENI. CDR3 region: CASSPRQGISYEQYF. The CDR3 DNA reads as TGTGCCAGCTCACCGCGACAGGGGATCTCCTACGAGCAGTACTTC.

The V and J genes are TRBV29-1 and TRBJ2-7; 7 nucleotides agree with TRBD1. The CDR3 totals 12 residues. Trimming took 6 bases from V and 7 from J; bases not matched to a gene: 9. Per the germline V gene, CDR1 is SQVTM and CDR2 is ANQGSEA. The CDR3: CSVDDRVGEQYF. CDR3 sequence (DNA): TGCAGCGTAGATGACAGGGTGGGGGAGCAGTACTTC.

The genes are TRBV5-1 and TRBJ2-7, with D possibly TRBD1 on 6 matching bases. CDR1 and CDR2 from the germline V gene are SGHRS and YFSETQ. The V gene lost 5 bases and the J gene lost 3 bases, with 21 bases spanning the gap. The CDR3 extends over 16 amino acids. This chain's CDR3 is CASSSRFGTHYYEQYF. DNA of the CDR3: TGCGCCAGCAGTTCCCGTTTCGGGACACATTACTACGAGCAGTACTTC.

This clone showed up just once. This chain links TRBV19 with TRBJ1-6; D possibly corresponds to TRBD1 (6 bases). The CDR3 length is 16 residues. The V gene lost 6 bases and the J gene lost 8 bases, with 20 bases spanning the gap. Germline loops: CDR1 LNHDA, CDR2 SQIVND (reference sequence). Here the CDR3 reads CASRVVGQGKDSPLHF. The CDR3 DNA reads TGTGCCAGTAGGGTCGTTGGGCAGGGGAAAGATTCACCCCTCCACTTT. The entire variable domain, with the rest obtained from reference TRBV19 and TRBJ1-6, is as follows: DGGITQSPKYLFRKEGQNVTLSCEQNLNHDAMYWYRQDPGQGLRLIYYSQIVNDFQKGDIAEGYSVSREKKESFPLTVTSAQKNPTAFYLCASRVVGQGKDSPLHFGNGTRLTVT.

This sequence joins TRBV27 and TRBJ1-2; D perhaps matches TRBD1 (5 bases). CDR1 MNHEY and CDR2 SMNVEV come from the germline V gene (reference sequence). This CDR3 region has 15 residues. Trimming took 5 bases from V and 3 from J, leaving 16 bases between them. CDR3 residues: CASSPQKGPYYGYTF. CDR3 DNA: TGTGCCAGCAGTCCCCAAAAGGGGCCCTACTATGGCTACACCTTC.

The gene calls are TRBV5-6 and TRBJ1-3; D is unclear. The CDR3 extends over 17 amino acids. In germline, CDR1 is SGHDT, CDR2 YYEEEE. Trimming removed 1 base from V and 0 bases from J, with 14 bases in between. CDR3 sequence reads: CASSLYNEGYSGNTIYF. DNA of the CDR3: TGTGCCAGCAGCTTGTATAATGAGGGATACTCTGGAAACACCATATATTTT.

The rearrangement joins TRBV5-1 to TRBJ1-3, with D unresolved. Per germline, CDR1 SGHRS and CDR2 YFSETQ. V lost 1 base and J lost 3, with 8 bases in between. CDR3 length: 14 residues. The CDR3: CASSLSRNGNTIYF. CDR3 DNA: TGCGCCAGCAGCTTGTCAAGGAATGGAAACACCATATATTTT.

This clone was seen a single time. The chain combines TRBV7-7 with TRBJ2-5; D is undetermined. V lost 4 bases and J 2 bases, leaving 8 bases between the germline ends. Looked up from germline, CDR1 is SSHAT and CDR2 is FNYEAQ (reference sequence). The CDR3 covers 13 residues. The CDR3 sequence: CASSSGEQETQYF. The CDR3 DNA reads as TGTGCCAGCAGCTCAGGCGAGCAAGAGACCCAGTACTTC.

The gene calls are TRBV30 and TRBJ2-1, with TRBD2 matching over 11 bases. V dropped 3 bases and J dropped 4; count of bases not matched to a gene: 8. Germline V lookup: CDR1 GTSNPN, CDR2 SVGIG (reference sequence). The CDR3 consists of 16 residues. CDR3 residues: CAWSLGTSGMYNEQFF. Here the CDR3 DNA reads TGTGCCTGGAGCCTCGGGACTAGCGGTATGTACAATGAGCAGTTCTTC.

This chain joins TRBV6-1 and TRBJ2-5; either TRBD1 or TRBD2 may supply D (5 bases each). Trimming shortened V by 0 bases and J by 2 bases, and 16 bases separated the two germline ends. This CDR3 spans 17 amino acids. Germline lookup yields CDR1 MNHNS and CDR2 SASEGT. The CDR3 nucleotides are TGTGCCAGCAGTGAAGCGAGGGGCGCGGACGGTCAAGAGACCCAGTACTTC. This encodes CASSEARGADGQETQYF.

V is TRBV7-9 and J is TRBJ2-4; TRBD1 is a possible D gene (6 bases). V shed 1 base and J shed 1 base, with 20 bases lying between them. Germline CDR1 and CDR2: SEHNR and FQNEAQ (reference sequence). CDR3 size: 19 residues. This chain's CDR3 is CASSLVRVWSQGAKNIQYF. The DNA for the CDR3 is TGTGCCAGCAGCTTAGTAAGGGTTTGGAGTCAGGGGGCCAAAAACATTCAGTACTTC.

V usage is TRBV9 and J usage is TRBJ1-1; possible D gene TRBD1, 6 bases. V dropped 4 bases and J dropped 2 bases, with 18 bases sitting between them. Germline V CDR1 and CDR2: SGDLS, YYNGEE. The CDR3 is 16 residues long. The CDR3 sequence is CASSRMGAQPNTEAFF. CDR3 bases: TGTGCCAGCAGCCGCATGGGGGCGCAGCCCAACACTGAAGCTTTCTTT. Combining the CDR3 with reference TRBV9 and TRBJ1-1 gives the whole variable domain DSGVTQTPKHLITATGQRVTLRCSPRSGDLSVYWYQQSLDQGLQFLIQYYNGEERAKGNILERFSAQQFPDLHSELNLSSLELGDSALYFCASSRMGAQPNTEAFFGQGTRLTVV.

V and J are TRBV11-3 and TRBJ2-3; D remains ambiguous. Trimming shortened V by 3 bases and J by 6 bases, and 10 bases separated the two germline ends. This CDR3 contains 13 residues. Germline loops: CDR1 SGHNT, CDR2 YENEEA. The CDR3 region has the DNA TGTGCCAGCAGCTTTAGGGCTTCTGATACGCAGTATTTT. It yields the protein CASSFRASDTQYF.

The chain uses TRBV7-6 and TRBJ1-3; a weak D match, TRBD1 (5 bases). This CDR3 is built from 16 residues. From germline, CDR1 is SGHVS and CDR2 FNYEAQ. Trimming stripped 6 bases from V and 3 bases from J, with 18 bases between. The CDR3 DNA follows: TGTGCCAGCAGTTTCTCCGGGACGGACTTTGGAAACACCATATATTTT. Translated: CASSFSGTDFGNTIYF.

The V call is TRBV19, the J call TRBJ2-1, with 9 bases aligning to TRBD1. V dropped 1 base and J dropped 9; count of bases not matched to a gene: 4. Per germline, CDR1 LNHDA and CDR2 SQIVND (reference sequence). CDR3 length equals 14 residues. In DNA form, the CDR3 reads TGTGCCAGTAGTATAGGGGGACAGGGCGGTGAGCAGTTCTTC. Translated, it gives CASSIGGQGGEQFF.

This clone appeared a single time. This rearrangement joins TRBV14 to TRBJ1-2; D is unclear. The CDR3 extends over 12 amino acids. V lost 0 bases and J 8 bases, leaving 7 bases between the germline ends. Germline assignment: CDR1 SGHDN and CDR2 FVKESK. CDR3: CASSQDRVGYTF. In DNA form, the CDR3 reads TGTGCCAGCAGCCAAGATCGCGTCGGCTACACCTTC.

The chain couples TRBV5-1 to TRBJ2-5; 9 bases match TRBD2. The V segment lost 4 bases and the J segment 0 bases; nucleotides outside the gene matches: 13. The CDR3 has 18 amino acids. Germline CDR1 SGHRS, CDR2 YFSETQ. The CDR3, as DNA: TGCGCCAGCAGCGTTTCGCCCCTGGAGCGGGGGGACCAAGAGACCCAGTACTTC. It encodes CASSVSPLERGDQETQYF.

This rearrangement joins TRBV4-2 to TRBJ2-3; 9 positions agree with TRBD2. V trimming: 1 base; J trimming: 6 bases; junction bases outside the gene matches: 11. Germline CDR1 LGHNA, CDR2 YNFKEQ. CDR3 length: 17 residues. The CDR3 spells CASSQVRGGPQSDTQYF. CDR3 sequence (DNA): TGTGCCAGCAGCCAAGTGCGGGGGGGTCCCCAGTCGGATACGCAGTATTTT.

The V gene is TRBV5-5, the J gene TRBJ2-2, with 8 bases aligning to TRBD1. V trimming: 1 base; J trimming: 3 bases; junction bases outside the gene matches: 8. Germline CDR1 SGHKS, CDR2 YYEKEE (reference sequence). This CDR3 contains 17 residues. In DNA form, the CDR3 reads TGTGCCAGCAGCTTGCGGACCAGGGGGCCCTACACCGGGGAGCTGTTTTTT. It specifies CASSLRTRGPYTGELFF.

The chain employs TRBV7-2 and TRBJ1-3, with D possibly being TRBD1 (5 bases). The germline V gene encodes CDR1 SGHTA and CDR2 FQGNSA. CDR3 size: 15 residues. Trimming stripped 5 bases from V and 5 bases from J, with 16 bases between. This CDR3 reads CASSPLGGIRNTIYF. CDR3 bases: TGTGCCAGCAGCCCACTCGGGGGGATTCGAAACACCATATATTTT.